This TCR beta chain emerged from a study of T cell responses to AZD1222 COVID-19 vaccine. Across the study: Pooling of second doses given at about 4 or about 12 weeks was done. Study results and limitations: The donor group comprised mostly white British people and more females; the analysis possibly underestimated clonal diversity.

Comments on this clone: As yet, its antigen is unknown.

Libraries were prepared by immunoSEQ multiplex PCR; TCRdb keeps only in-frame clonotypes and omits some of them. The sample contains tens of thousands of clones, about nine tenths of which appear only once. Germline values: CDR1 SGHAT, CDR2 FQNNGV. This CDR3 comprises 15 residues. Trimming pared 3 bases from V and 0 bases from J, leaving 11 bases between. V and J are TRBV11-2 and TRBJ1-2; D gene unclear. The TCR comes from an adult in good health. The specimen was peripheral blood, collected on day 0 of AZD1222 vaccination. CDR3 coding DNA: TGTGCCAGCAGCTTGGGAAGGGCGACTAACTATGGCTACACCTTC. Translation gives CASSLGRATNYGYTF.